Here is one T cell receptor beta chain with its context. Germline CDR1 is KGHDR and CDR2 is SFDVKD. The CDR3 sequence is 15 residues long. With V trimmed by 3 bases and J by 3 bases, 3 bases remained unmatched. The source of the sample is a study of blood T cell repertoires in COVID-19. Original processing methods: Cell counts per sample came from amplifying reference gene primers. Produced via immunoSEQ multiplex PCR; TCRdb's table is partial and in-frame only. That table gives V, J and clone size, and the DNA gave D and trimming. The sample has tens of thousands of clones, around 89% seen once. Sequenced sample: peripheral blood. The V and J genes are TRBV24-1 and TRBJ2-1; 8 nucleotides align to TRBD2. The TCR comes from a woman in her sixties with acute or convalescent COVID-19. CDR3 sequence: CATSDPRGGYNEQFF. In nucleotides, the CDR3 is TGTGCCACCAGTGATCCCCGGGGGGGCTACAATGAGCAGTTCTTC.